This TCR beta chain was profiled in a study of T cells in Graves' hyperthyroidism and ophthalmopathy. This clonotype has just a few counts. CDR1 is DFQATT, CDR2 SNEGSKA, per germline (reference sequence). V shed 5 bases and J shed 4 bases, with 14 bases lying between them. This CDR3 spans 14 amino acids. Template material for amplifying TCR beta CDR3 regions consisted of RNA transcripts. During a first-round RT-PCR of the TCR CDR3, the HTBI primer set was used. TCRdb re-derived calls from the multiplex PCR reads in MiXCR, one entry per CDR3 protein. The profile shows 560,000 or so distinct CDR3 sequences, about 20% of them singletons.

The TCR comes from a man aged 35-49 years with Graves' ophthalmopathy. The chain combines TRBV20-1 with TRBJ1-4; the D gene is possibly TRBD1 (6 bases). The sequenced material came from blood. Here the CDR3 DNA reads TGCAGTGCTTCGGACAGTCGCCTTAATGAAAAACTGTTTTTT. Protein sequence: CSASDSRLNEKLFF.